This T cell receptor beta chain originates from a study of T-cell memory formation after mild COVID-19. The CDR3 is 13 residues long. The V gene's germline CDR1 is SNHLY and CDR2 FYNNEI. Trimming took off 5 bases at V and 3 bases at J, with 8 bases between the two ends. TCRdb redid the calling of the 5' RACE reads with MiXCR, one entry per CDR3 protein. The profile shows about 120,000 distinct CDR3 sequences, 20% to 25% of them singletons. The V call is TRBV2, the J call TRBJ1-5; D not resolved. This TCR was sampled from a man younger than 35 who had mild COVID-19 (a few samples of this study predate the infection). Cell type and time point are not known. The source material was PBMCs or a T cell subset sorted from them (not recorded which). CDR3 loop: CASSLGFNQPQHF. Written as DNA, the CDR3 is TGTGCCAGCAGTTTGGGCTTCAATCAGCCCCAGCATTTT. The full variable domain, its missing parts supplied by reference TRBV2 and TRBJ1-5, is EPEVTQTPSHQVTQMGQEVILRCVPISNHLYFYWYRQILGQKVEFLVSFYNNEISEKSEIFDDQFSVERPDGSNFTLKIRSTKLEDSAMYFCASSLGFNQPQHFGDGTRLSIL.